Shown below are 5 T cell receptor beta chains from a single sample sequenced in a study of blood T cell repertoires in COVID-19. Assay: immunoSEQ multiplex PCR; the TCRdb copy retains only in-frame clones and omits some. The sample yields about 210,000 clones, 88% seen once. Sequenced input: peripheral blood. The source of these receptors is a man younger than 35 with active or convalescent COVID-19.

The chain has TRBV2 and TRBJ1-1; 10 nucleotides align to TRBD1. The CDR3 covers 15 residues. Germline V gives CDR1 SNHLY, CDR2 FYNNEI. V lost 2 bases to trimming and J lost 6 bases; unmatched junction nucleotides: 6. Here the CDR3 reads CASSELGQGVAEAFF. CDR3 nucleotides: TGTGCCAGCAGTGAACTTGGACAGGGGGTGGCTGAAGCTTTCTTT.

The chain combines TRBV11-2 with TRBJ2-7; 10 bases are shared with TRBD2. The V gene's germline CDR1 is SGHAT and CDR2 FQNNGV. After removal of 3 bases from V and 3 bases from J, the junction contained 8 bases not matched to a gene. The CDR3 is 16 amino acids. Written as DNA, the CDR3 is TGTGCCAGCAGCTTGACGCCTTCTAGCGGGAGCTACGAGCAGTACTTC. Translation gives CASSLTPSSGSYEQYF.

This rearrangement joins TRBV9 to TRBJ1-2; D might be TRBD1 (5 bases). CDR3 length: 19 residues. Trimming pared 8 bases from V and 3 bases from J, leaving 32 bases between. The V gene's germline CDR1 is SGDLS and CDR2 YYNGEE. CDR3 nucleotide sequence: TGTGCCAGGGGGCGGGCCTTGAGAGCAGGGAGGAAGTTGGACTATGGCTACACCTTC. Translating it yields CARGRALRAGRKLDYGYTF.

The CDR3 loop is CASSLTTGGYGYTF. DNA for the CDR3: TGTGCCAGCAGCTTGACCACAGGGGGCTATGGCTACACCTTC. The chain recombines TRBV5-4 with TRBJ1-2; 8 bases align to TRBD1. The CDR3 is 14 amino acids. Germline V CDR1 and CDR2: SGHNT, YYREEE (reference sequence). V dropped 1 base and J dropped 4; count of bases not matched to a gene: 3.

The V gene is TRBV9, the J gene TRBJ2-3, with 8 bases aligning to TRBD2. Unmatched junction bases numbered 16, after V lost 4 bases and J lost 0 bases. Germline V gene sequence: CDR1 SGDLS, CDR2 YYNGEE. The CDR3 has 19 residues. The CDR3 region has the DNA TGTGCCAGCAGCTCCCAGACGGGAGGGAGGGAGGCGAGCACAGATACGCAGTATTTT. Encoded protein: CASSSQTGGREASTDTQYF. Based on the CDR3 plus reference TRBV9 and TRBJ2-3, the full variable domain is DSGVTQTPKHLITATGQRVTLRCSPRSGDLSVYWYQQSLDQGLQFLIQYYNGEERAKGNILERFSAQQFPDLHSELNLSSLELGDSALYFCASSSQTGGREASTDTQYFGPGTRLTVL.